This TCR beta chain was captured in a study of blood T cell repertoires in COVID-19. The overall study: Sources were T cells, B-cell-depleted T cells, or PBMCs; the material itself was cDNA or gDNA.

The CDR3 consists of 15 residues. The ends were cut back, 4 bases at V and 10 bases at J, with 17 bases in the middle. CDR1 and CDR2 from the germline V gene are MDHEN and SYDVKM. Libraries were prepared by immunoSEQ multiplex PCR; TCRdb keeps only in-frame clonotypes and omits some of them. The table includes roughly 120,000 clones, 60% to 80% detected once. Sequenced material: peripheral blood. The TCR was taken from a man aged 80 or over with COVID-19, enrolled during active disease. V is TRBV28 and J is TRBJ1-6; the D gene is possibly TRBD1 (6 bases). The CDR3 DNA reads as TGTGCCAGCAGTTGGACAATCACAGGGAACTCACCCCTCCACTTT. This encodes CASSWTITGNSPLHF. Full variable domain (remainder filled in from reference TRBV28 and TRBJ1-6): DVKVTQSSRYLVKRTGEKVFLECVQDMDHENMFWYRQDPGLGLRLIYFSYDVKMKEKGDIPEGYSVSREKKERFSLILESASTNQTSMYLCASSWTITGNSPLHFGNGTRLTVT.